This T cell receptor (beta chain) was identified during a study of shared clonotypes between healthy human individuals. Deep-level settings were used for running the assay. Generated by immunoSEQ multiplex PCR, the TCRdb table keeps only in-frame clones and is missing some. Of approximately 470,000 clones in the sample, over 70% are singletons; the top ten hold 12%. This TCR was recovered from a woman aged 40 to 50 in good health. Some clones in this sample may be carry-over from other donors' samples. Sequencing was performed on PBMCs.

In DNA form, the CDR3 reads TGTGCCAGCCGAGGGTGGGGGCACATGAACACTGAAGCTTTCTTT. Translating it yields CASRGWGHMNTEAFF. The V call is TRBV6-5, the J call TRBJ1-1; weak D call: TRBD1 (6 bases). Germline CDR1 reads MNHEY; CDR2 reads SVGAGI. The CDR3 length is 15 residues. V was shortened by 8 bases and J by 0 bases, with 16 bases between the two germline ends.